This T cell receptor (beta chain) was documented in a study of blood T cell repertoires in COVID-19. About the research overall: Sites in the United States, Italy and Spain provided acute and convalescent COVID-19 samples. PBMCs, B-cell-depleted T cells, or T cells were the source of the cDNA or gDNA that made up the material.

Original processing notes: Counts of nucleated cells, estimated from reference gene primer amplification, were obtained. Libraries were prepared by immunoSEQ multiplex PCR; TCRdb keeps only in-frame clonotypes and omits some of them. The DNA gave D and trimming, while V, J and clone size come from that table. The sample shows 90,000 to 120,000 clones, 75% to 95% of them seen only once. The receptor was isolated from a woman aged 25 to 45 with acute or convalescent COVID-19. Material: peripheral blood.

The CDR3 is CASSSSEPGELFF. CDR3 nucleotide sequence: TGTGCCAGCAGTAGTAGTGAACCCGGGGAGCTGTTTTTT. The chain joins TRBV6-2 or TRBV6-3 to TRBJ2-2; D is ambiguous. CDR1 MNHEY and CDR2 SVGEGT come from the germline V gene. V was shortened by 5 bases and J by 6 bases, with 10 bases between the two germline ends. This CDR3 contains 13 residues.